Each of the 20 T cell receptor beta chains below was sequenced from the same sample in a study of cytomegalovirus exposure and HLA in healthy donors. The PCR employed 60 Vbeta primers together with 13 Jbeta primers. Repertoires were generated with immunoSEQ multiplex PCR, while TCRdb's copy carries only in-frame clones and drops some. Here the sample spans some 120,000 clones, around three quarters being singletons. The sequenced sample was PBMCs. The origin of the receptors is a man aged 25 to 45 in good health and CMV-seronegative.

Only one count was recorded for this clone. The V gene is TRBV2, the J gene TRBJ2-7, with D perhaps matching TRBD1 (5 bases). CDR3 length: 14 residues. Between the trimmed V and J ends, which lost 8 bases and 5 bases, there was a span of 19 bases. Germline V CDR1 and CDR2: SNHLY, FYNNEI. CDR3: CASPRTGSNHEQYF. For the CDR3, the DNA is TGTGCCAGCCCCCGAACAGGCTCTAACCACGAGCAGTACTTC.

The chain has TRBV5-1 and TRBJ2-5, with D possibly TRBD1 on 6 matching bases. The end of the DNA is better explained by TRBJ2-7, so the J call may be wrong. The germline CDR1 and CDR2 sequences are SGHRS and YFSETQ. The CDR3 has 13 amino acids. The CDR3, as DNA: TGCGCCAGCATCCCACAGGGTAGCGACGAGCAGTACTTC. It translates to CASIPQGSDEQYF.

V and J are TRBV6-1 and TRBJ2-7, with 13 bases matching TRBD2. V trimming: 6 bases; J trimming: 3 bases; junction bases outside the gene matches: 2. This CDR3 has 14 residues. CDR1 is MNHNS and CDR2 is SASEGT in the germline V gene. The CDR3 is CASSGTSGNYEQYF. For the CDR3, the DNA is TGTGCCAGCAGCGGGACTAGCGGGAACTACGAGCAGTACTTC.

V gene TRBV28 combines with J gene TRBJ2-7, with TRBD2 matching over 11 bases. V shed 4 bases, J shed 9 bases, and the junction held 5 bases outside the gene matches. Germline values: CDR1 MDHEN, CDR2 SYDVKM. This CDR3 is built from 13 residues. Here the CDR3 reads CASSSPGLAAQYF. CDR3 nucleotides: TGTGCCAGCAGTTCCCCGGGACTAGCGGCGCAGTACTTC.

The chain joins TRBV7-6 to TRBJ2-5; no reliable D call. Trimming left V 7 bases short and J 1 base short, with 13 bases between. Germline CDR1 SGHVS, CDR2 FNYEAQ. CDR3 length: 14 residues. CDR3 nucleotide sequence: TGTGCCAGCACCCCTAGACCTTCCCAAGAGACCCAGTACTTC. Amino acid sequence: CASTPRPSQETQYF.

The chain uses TRBV2 and TRBJ2-6, with D unresolved. With 4 bases removed from V and 3 bases from J, the gap between germline ends came to 7 bases. The V gene's germline CDR1 is SNHLY and CDR2 FYNNEI. This CDR3 has 14 amino acids. CDR3 bases: TGTGCCAGCAGTGCCGTCCGTGGGGCCAACGTCCTGACTTTC. Encoded protein: CASSAVRGANVLTF.

This chain uses TRBV7-6 with TRBJ2-5; 8 bases match TRBD1. Germline lookup yields CDR1 SGHVS and CDR2 FNYEAQ. V gave up 5 bases and J gave up 3 bases; unmatched junction bases: 8. The CDR3 has 15 amino acids. The CDR3 bases are TGTGCCAGCAGCGACCCCCAGGGGGCGGAAGAGACCCAGTACTTC. Translating it yields CASSDPQGAEETQYF.

The chain couples TRBV5-1 to TRBJ2-3; D remains ambiguous. CDR3 length equals 14 residues. Germline assignment: CDR1 SGHRS and CDR2 YFSETQ. Trimming pared 2 bases from V and 1 base from J, leaving 8 bases between. As DNA, the CDR3 is TGCGCCAGCAGCTTTAGTCAGGGCACAGATACGCAGTATTTT. Amino acids: CASSFSQGTDTQYF.

The rearrangement uses TRBV2 and TRBJ2-7; TRBD2 aligns across 8 bases. Trimming removed 7 bases from V and 3 bases from J; junction bases left unmatched: 14. Germline assignment: CDR1 SNHLY and CDR2 FYNNEI. The CDR3 covers 16 residues. This CDR3 is CASTGRGSGEFYEQYF. CDR3 nucleotides: TGTGCCAGCACCGGGAGGGGTAGCGGGGAATTCTACGAGCAGTACTTC.

The chain carries TRBV11-2 and TRBJ2-5; D is possibly TRBD1 (7 bases). The CDR3 has 15 residues. Per germline, CDR1 SGHAT and CDR2 FQNNGV. V was shortened by 0 bases and J by 5 bases, with 13 bases between the two germline ends. In DNA, the CDR3 is TGTGCCAGCAGCTTAGATCCGACAGGGAGGGAGACCCAGTACTTC. As protein: CASSLDPTGRETQYF.

The chain uses TRBV14 and TRBJ1-1; no firm D call. The CDR3 is made up of 11 amino acids. Trimming took off 0 bases at V and 10 bases at J, with 6 bases between the two ends. Germline CDR1 and CDR2: SGHDN and FVKESK. The CDR3 bases are TGTGCCAGCAGCCAAGAGAGGGCAGCTTTCTTT. It is translated as CASSQERAAFF.

This clone has just a few counts. This chain links TRBV7-2 with TRBJ1-6; D gene uncertain. This CDR3 spans 15 amino acids. The V gene lost 1 base and the J gene lost 0 bases, with 4 bases spanning the gap. Germline V lookup: CDR1 SGHTA, CDR2 FQGNSA. This CDR3 is CASSLGSSYNSPLHF. CDR3 in DNA: TGTGCCAGCAGCTTAGGCAGCTCCTATAATTCACCCCTCCACTTT.

This clone has a handful of counts. The gene calls are TRBV9 and TRBJ2-1; 8 bases fit TRBD2. The CDR3 is 15 amino acids. The V gene end was trimmed by 1 base and the J gene end by 6 bases; junction bases not matched to a gene: 6. Germline CDR1 reads SGDLS; CDR2 reads YYNGEE. The DNA for the CDR3 is TGTGCCAGCAGCGTACTGACTAGCGTGGGCAATGAGCAGTTCTTC. Translation: CASSVLTSVGNEQFF.

The gene calls are TRBV4-2 and TRBJ2-3; D perhaps matches TRBD1 (6 bases). Germline values: CDR1 LGHNA, CDR2 YNFKEQ. The CDR3 contains 16 residues. V was pared by 5 bases and J by 0 bases, with 15 bases between. DNA of the CDR3: TGTGCCAGCAGCACTAGAGGGGGATCTAGCACAGATACGCAGTATTTT. It encodes CASSTRGGSSTDTQYF.

The chain has TRBV29-1 and TRBJ2-5; D unresolved. The assigned J gene may be wrong: the sequence end matches TRBJ2-7 better. Germline CDR1 reads SQVTM; CDR2 reads ANQGSEA. CDR3 length: 14 residues. CDR3 sequence reads: CSAQTKSSSYEQYF. In DNA form, the CDR3 reads TGCAGCGCTCAGACCAAATCTAGCTCCTACGAGCAGTACTTC.

The chain links TRBV5-8 to TRBJ2-1; D may be TRBD1 (6 bases). CDR1 SGHTS and CDR2 YDEGEE come from the germline V gene. Trimming left V 1 base short and J 8 bases short, with 22 bases between. The CDR3 covers 17 residues. CDR3 nucleotides: TGTGCCAGCAGCTTGAGGTACAGGGATCCCCCCCCAGATGAGCAGTTCTTC. Its protein product is CASSLRYRDPPPDEQFF.

This chain uses TRBV10-3 with TRBJ1-4; 7 bases fit TRBD1. V was pared by 8 bases and J by 4 bases, with 7 bases of the junction left unmatched. CDR1 is ENHRY, CDR2 SYGVKD, per germline. This CDR3 is 14 amino acids long. The CDR3 reads CAIAAGTDNEKLFF. The CDR3 DNA follows: TGTGCCATCGCAGCCGGGACAGATAATGAAAAACTGTTTTTT.

V is TRBV29-1 and J is TRBJ2-1, with TRBD2 matching 8 bases. Unmatched junction bases numbered 7, after V lost 5 bases and J lost 4 bases. The CDR3 runs 14 residues. Germline V CDR1 and CDR2: SQVTM, ANQGSEA. CDR3 sequence: CSVWGGGRYNEQFF. Here the CDR3 DNA reads TGCAGCGTTTGGGGCGGGGGGCGATACAATGAGCAGTTCTTC.

The chain joins TRBV7-8 to TRBJ1-1; 7 nucleotides agree with TRBD1. CDR1 and CDR2 from the germline V gene are SGHVS and FQNEAQ. V shed 2 bases and J 5 bases; nucleotides not matched to a gene: 2. The CDR3 consists of 13 residues. This CDR3 reads CASSLTGETEAFF. The CDR3 DNA sequence: TGTGCCAGCAGCTTAACAGGGGAGACTGAAGCTTTCTTT. Supplemented by reference TRBV7-8 and TRBJ1-1, the full variable domain reads GAGVSQSPRYKVAKRGQDVALRCDPISGHVSLFWYQQALGQGPEFLTYFQNEAQLDKSGLPSDRFFAERPEGSVSTLKIQRTQQEDSAVYLCASSLTGETEAFFGQGTRLTVV.

The gene calls are TRBV7-9 and TRBJ1-3, with D possibly matching TRBD1 (5 bases). The CDR3 has 16 residues. Trimming shortened V by 5 bases and J by 2 bases, and 16 bases separated the two germline ends. CDR1 is SEHNR, CDR2 FQNEAQ, per germline (reference sequence). CDR3 sequence reads: CASSRSLTETGNTIYF. Here the CDR3 DNA reads TGTGCCAGCAGCCGATCTCTGACAGAAACTGGAAACACCATATATTTT.